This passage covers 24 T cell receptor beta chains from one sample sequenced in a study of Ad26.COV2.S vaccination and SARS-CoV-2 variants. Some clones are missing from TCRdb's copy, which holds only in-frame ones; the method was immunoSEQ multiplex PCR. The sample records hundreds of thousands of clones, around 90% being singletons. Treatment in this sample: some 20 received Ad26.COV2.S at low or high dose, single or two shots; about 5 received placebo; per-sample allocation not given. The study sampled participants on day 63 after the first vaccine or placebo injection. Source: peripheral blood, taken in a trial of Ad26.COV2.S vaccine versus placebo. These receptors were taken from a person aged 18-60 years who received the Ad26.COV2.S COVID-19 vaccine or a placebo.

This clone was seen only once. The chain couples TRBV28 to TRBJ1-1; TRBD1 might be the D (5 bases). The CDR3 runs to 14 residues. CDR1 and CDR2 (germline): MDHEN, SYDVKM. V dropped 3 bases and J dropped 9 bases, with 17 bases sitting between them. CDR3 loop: CASSFFGTTPKAFF. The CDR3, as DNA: TGTGCCAGCAGTTTCTTTGGGACGACACCAAAAGCTTTCTTT.

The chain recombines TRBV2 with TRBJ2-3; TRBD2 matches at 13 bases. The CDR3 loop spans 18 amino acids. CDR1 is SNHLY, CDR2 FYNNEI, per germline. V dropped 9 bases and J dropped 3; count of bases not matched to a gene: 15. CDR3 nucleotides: TGTGCCAGTCGACAACTAGCGGGGGGGCCCCTAGAGACAGATACGCAGTATTTT. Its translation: CASRQLAGGPLETDTQYF.

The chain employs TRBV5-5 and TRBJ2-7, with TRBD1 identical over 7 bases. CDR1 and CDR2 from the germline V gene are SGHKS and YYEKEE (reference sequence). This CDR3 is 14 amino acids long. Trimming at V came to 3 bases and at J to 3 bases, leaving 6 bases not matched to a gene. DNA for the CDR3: TGTGCCAGCAGCTATACGGGACAGAGCTACGAGCAGTACTTC. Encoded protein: CASSYTGQSYEQYF. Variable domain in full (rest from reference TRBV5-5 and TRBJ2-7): DAGVTQSPTHLIKTRGQQVTLRCSPISGHKSVSWYQQVLGQGPQFIFQYYEKEERGRGNFPDRFSARQFPNYSSELNVNALLLGDSALYLCASSYTGQSYEQYFGPGTRLTVT.

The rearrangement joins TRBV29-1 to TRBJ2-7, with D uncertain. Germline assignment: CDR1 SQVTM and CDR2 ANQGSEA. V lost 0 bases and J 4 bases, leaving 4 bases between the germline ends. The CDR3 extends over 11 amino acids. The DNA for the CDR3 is TGCAGCGTTGAAGAGAGGTACGAGCAGTACTTC. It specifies CSVEERYEQYF.

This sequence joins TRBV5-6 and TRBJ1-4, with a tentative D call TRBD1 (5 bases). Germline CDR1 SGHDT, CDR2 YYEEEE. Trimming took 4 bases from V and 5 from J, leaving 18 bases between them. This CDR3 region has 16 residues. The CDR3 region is CASSPNGRQLNEKLFF. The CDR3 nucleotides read TGTGCCAGCAGCCCCAATGGACGACAGCTAAATGAAAAACTGTTTTTT.

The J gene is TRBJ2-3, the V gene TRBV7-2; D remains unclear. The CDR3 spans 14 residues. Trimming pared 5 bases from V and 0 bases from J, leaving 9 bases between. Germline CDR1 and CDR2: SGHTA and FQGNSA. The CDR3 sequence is CASSTVTSTDTQYF. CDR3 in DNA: TGTGCCAGCAGCACCGTAACTAGCACAGATACGCAGTATTTT.

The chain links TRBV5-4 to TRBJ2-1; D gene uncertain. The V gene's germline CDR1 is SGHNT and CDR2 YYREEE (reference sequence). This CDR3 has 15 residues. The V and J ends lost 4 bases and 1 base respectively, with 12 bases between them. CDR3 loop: CASSPDLASYNEQFF. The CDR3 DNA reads TGTGCCAGCAGCCCCGACCTTGCATCCTACAATGAGCAGTTCTTC.

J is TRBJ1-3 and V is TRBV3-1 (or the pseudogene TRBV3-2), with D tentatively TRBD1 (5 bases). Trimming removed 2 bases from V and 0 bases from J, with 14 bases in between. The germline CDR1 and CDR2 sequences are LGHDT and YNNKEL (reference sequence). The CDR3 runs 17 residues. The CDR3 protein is CASSQQGGYHSGNTIYF. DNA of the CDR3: TGTGCCAGCAGCCAACAGGGAGGGTACCACTCTGGAAACACCATATATTTT.

CDR3 in DNA: TGTGCCAGCAGCAAACAGGGGACTCAGCCCCAGCATTTT. Translating it yields CASSKQGTQPQHF. The V and J genes are TRBV7-2 and TRBJ1-5; 7 bases match TRBD1. The trim removed 5 bases at V and 6 bases at J, leaving 4 bases unmatched. The CDR3 spans 13 residues. Germline V gene sequence: CDR1 SGHTA, CDR2 FQGNSA. Together with reference TRBV7-2 and TRBJ1-5, the CDR3 gives the full variable domain: GAGVSQSPSNKVTEKGKDVELRCDPISGHTALYWYRQSLGQGLEFLIYFQGNSAPDKSGLPSDRFSAERTGGSVSTLTIQRTQQEDSAVYLCASSKQGTQPQHFGDGTRLSIL.

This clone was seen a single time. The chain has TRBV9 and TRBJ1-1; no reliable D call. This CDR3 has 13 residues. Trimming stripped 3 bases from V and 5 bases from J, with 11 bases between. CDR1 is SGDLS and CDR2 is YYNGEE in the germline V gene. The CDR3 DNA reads TGTGCCAGCAGCGGAGGACCCGTAACTGAAGCTTTCTTT. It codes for CASSGGPVTEAFF.

The CDR3 protein is CASSVGISYEQYF. The DNA of the CDR3 is TGTGCCAGCAGCGTAGGGATTTCCTACGAGCAGTACTTC. V and J are TRBV9 and TRBJ2-7; D is undetermined. Germline V lookup: CDR1 SGDLS, CDR2 YYNGEE. The CDR3 runs 13 residues. Trimming stripped 0 bases from V and 1 base from J, with 5 bases between. Supplemented by reference TRBV9 and TRBJ2-7, the full variable domain reads DSGVTQTPKHLITATGQRVTLRCSPRSGDLSVYWYQQSLDQGLQFLIQYYNGEERAKGNILERFSAQQFPDLHSELNLSSLELGDSALYFCASSVGISYEQYFGPGTRLTVT.

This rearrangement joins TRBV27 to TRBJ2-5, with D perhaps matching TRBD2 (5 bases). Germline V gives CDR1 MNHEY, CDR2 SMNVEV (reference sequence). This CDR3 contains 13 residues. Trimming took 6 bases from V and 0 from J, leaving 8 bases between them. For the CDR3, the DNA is TGTGCCAGCAGCGGGGTTAACCAAGAGACCCAGTACTTC. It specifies CASSGVNQETQYF.

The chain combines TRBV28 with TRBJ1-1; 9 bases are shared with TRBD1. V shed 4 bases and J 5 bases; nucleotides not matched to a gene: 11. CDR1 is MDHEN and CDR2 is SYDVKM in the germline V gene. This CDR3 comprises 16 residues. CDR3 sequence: CASSSSGTGIGTEAFF. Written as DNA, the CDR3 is TGTGCCAGCAGTTCGTCCGGGACAGGGATTGGGACTGAAGCTTTCTTT. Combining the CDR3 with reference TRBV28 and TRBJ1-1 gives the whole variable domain DVKVTQSSRYLVKRTGEKVFLECVQDMDHENMFWYRQDPGLGLRLIYFSYDVKMKEKGDIPEGYSVSREKKERFSLILESASTNQTSMYLCASSSSGTGIGTEAFFGQGTRLTVV.

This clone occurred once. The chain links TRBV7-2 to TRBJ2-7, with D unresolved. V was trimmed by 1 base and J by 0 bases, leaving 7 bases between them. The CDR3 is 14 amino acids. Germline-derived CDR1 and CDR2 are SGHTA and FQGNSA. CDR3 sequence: CASSLVISSYEQYF. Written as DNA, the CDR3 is TGTGCCAGCAGCTTAGTAATCTCCTCCTACGAGCAGTACTTC.

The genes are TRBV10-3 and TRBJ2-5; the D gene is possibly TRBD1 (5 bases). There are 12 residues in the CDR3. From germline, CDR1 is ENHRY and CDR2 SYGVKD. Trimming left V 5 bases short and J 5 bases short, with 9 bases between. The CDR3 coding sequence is TGTGCCATCAGTCAGGGTGAGGAGACCCAGTACTTC. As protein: CAISQGEETQYF.

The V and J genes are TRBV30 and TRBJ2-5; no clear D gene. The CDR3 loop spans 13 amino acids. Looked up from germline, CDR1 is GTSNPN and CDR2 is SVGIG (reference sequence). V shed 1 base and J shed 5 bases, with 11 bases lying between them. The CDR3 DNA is TGTGCCTGGAGTGCGGTCTCCTCGGAGACCCAGTACTTC. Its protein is CAWSAVSSETQYF. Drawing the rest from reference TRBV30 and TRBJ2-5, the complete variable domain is SQTIHQWPATLVQPVGSPLSLECTVEGTSNPNLYWYRQAAGRGLQLLFYSVGIGQISSEVPQNLSASRPQDRQFILSSKKLLLSDSGFYLCAWSAVSSETQYFGPGTRLLVL.

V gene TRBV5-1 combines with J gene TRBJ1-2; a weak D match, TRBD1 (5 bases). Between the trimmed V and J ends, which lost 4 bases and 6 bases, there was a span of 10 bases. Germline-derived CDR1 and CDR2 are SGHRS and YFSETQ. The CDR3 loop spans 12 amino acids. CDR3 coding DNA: TGCGCCAGCAGCCCTATGGGGGATGGCTACACCTTC. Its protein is CASSPMGDGYTF.

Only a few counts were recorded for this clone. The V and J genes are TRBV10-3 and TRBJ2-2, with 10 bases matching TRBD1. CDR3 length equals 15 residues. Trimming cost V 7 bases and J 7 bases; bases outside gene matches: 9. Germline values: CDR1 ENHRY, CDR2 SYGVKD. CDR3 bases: TGTGCCATCAAGAGGACAGGGGGAGTTAACGGGGAGCTGTTTTTT. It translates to CAIKRTGGVNGELFF.

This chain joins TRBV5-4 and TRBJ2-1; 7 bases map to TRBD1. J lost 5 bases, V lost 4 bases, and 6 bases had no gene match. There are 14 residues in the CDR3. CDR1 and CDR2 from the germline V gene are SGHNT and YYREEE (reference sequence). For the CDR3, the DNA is TGTGCCAGCAGCAAGGGGGCGGAAAACAATGAGCAGTTCTTC. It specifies CASSKGAENNEQFF.

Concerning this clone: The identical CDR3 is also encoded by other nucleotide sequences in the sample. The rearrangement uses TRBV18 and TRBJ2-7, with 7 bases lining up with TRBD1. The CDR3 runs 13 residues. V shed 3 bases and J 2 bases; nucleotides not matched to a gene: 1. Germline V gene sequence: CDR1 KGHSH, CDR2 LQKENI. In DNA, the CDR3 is TGTGCCAGCTCACCCGGGACAGCCTACGAGCAGTACTTC. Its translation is CASSPGTAYEQYF.

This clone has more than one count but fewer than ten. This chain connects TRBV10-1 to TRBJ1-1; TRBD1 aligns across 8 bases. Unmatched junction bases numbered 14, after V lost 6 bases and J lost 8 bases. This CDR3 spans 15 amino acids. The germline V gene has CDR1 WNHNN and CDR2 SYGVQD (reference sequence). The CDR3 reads CASSQTRDRFGEAFF. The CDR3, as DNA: TGCGCCAGCAGCCAAACCCGGGACAGGTTCGGCGAAGCTTTCTTT.

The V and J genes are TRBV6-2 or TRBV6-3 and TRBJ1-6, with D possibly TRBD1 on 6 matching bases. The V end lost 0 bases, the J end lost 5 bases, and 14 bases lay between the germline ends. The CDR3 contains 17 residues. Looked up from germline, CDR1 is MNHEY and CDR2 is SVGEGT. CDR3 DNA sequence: TGTGCCAGCAGTTACTCAGCCAAGGGGGTCCATAATTCACCCCTCCACTTT. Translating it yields CASSYSAKGVHNSPLHF.

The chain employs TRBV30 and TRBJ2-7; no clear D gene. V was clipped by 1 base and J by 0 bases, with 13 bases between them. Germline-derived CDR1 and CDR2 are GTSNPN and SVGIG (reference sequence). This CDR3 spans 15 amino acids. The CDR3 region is CAWSGQRPSSYEQYF. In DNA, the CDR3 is TGTGCCTGGAGTGGCCAGCGCCCGAGCTCCTACGAGCAGTACTTC.

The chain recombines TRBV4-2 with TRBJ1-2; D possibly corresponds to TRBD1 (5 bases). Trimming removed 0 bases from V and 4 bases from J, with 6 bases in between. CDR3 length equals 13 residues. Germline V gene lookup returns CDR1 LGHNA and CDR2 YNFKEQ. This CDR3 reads CASSQDQGYGYTF. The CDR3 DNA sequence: TGTGCCAGCAGCCAAGACCAGGGCTATGGCTACACCTTC.